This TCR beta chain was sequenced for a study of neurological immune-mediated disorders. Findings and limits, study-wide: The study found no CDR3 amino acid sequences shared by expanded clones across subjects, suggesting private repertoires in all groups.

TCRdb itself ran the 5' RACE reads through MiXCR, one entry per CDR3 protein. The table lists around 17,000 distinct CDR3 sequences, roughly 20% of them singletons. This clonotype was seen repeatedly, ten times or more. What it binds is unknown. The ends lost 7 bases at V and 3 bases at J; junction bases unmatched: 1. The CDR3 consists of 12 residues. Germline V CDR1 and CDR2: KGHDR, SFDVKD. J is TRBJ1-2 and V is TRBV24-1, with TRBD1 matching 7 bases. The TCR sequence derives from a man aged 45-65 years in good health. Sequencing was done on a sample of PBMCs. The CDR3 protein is CATSQGDYGYTF. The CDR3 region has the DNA TGTGCCACCAGCCAGGGGGACTATGGCTACACCTTC.